Listed below are T cell receptor beta chains from one sample, sequenced in a study of beta chain bispecific antibodies for T cell cancers. Their recognized antigens are unknown. Using its own MiXCR run on the 5' RACE reads, TCRdb lists one record per CDR3 protein. The sample lists about 20,000 distinct CDR3 sequences, 2% to 2.5% occurring once. The source was healthy donor T cells cultured with leukemia cells, collected from a culture containing a bispecific antibody targeting TCR Vbeta12. The receptor source for this set is a human donor in good health. Some clones in this sample may be carry-over from other donors' samples. Both conserved end residues are part of each CDR3. D genes are given only for firm matches. Not every row has a clone size; where given, it reads once, few, many or a size class.

abundance: many
d_gene: .
j_gene: TRBJ2-4
v_gene: TRBV27
CDR3nt: TGTGCCAGCAGTTTTAGGGGGGGCAAAAACATTCAGTACTTC
CDR3aa: CASSFRGGKNIQYF

abundance: many
d_gene: .
j_gene: TRBJ2-7
v_gene: TRBV7-2
CDR3nt: TGTGCCAGCAGCCCAGGATACGGGAGTTCCCGATACGAGCAGTACTTC
CDR3aa: CASSPGYGSSRYEQYF

abundance: medium-sized
d_gene: .
j_gene: TRBJ2-7
v_gene: TRBV7-9
CDR3nt: TGTGCCAGCAGCGGAGGCCCGGGATTGAAAGGTTCTTACGAGCAGTACTTC
CDR3aa: CASSGGPGLKGSYEQYF

abundance: many
d_gene: .
j_gene: TRBJ1-1
v_gene: TRBV7-3
CDR3nt: TGTGCCAGCAGCTTAACAGGGGGGGAGGAAGCTTTCTTT
CDR3aa: CASSLTGGEEAFF

abundance: many
d_gene: TRBD1
j_gene: TRBJ2-2
v_gene: TRBV5-1
CDR3nt: TGCGCCAGCAGCACGACCACAGGGGTTAACACCGGGGAGCTGTTTTTT
CDR3aa: CASSTTTGVNTGELFF

abundance: few
d_gene: TRBD2
j_gene: TRBJ2-7
v_gene: TRBV5-4
CDR3nt: TGTGCCAGCAGACCGAGCGGGGGATCCTACGAGCAGTACTTC
CDR3aa: CASRPSGGSYEQYF

abundance: .
d_gene: .
j_gene: TRBJ2-7
v_gene: TRBV2
CDR3nt: TGTGCCAGCAGTGAAAGCCTTCACGAGGACTTC
CDR3aa: CASSESLHEDF

abundance: many
d_gene: .
j_gene: TRBJ2-3
v_gene: TRBV9
CDR3nt: TGTGCCAGCAGCGTAGCGGGGAGCACAGATACGCAGTATTTT
CDR3aa: CASSVAGSTDTQYF

abundance: few
d_gene: TRBD2
j_gene: TRBJ2-5
v_gene: TRBV7-9
CDR3nt: TGTGCCAGCAGCTTCATGGGGGGGGAAAAAGAGACCCAGTACTTC
CDR3aa: CASSFMGGEKETQYF

abundance: many
d_gene: .
j_gene: TRBJ1-2
v_gene: TRBV20-1
CDR3nt: TGCAGTGCTAGAGATTATCGCAAAGGGCGCCCGGGGACTGGCTACACCTTC
CDR3aa: CSARDYRKGRPGTGYTF

abundance: many
d_gene: .
j_gene: TRBJ2-5
v_gene: TRBV12-3/TRBV12-4
CDR3nt: TGTGCCAGCACCGGGCCTGAGGGGGAGACCCAGTACTTC
CDR3aa: CASTGPEGETQYF

abundance: .
d_gene: TRBD1
j_gene: TRBJ2-5
v_gene: TRBV5-4
CDR3nt: TGTGCCAGCAGCCCAGGGACAGGGGAGGGAGAGACCCAGTACTTC
CDR3aa: CASSPGTGEGETQYF

abundance: many
d_gene: TRBD2
j_gene: TRBJ2-2
v_gene: TRBV3-1
CDR3nt: TGTGCCAGCAGCGTCCCTCGGCTAGCGGGCGGGGAGCTGTTTTTT
CDR3aa: CASSVPRLAGGELFF

abundance: many
d_gene: TRBD1
j_gene: TRBJ2-5
v_gene: TRBV7-8
CDR3nt: TGTGCCAGCAGCTGGACAGGGATGGAGACCCAGTACTTC
CDR3aa: CASSWTGMETQYF

abundance: many
d_gene: .
j_gene: TRBJ2-7
v_gene: TRBV3-1
CDR3nt: TGTGCCAGCAGCCTAGGGGTCTACGAGCAGTACTTC
CDR3aa: CASSLGVYEQYF

abundance: .
d_gene: .
j_gene: TRBJ1-1
v_gene: TRBV19
CDR3nt: TGTGCCAGTACCTCTCAGGAGGGGACTGAAGCTTTCTTT
CDR3aa: CASTSQEGTEAFF

abundance: many
d_gene: .
j_gene: TRBJ2-7
v_gene: TRBV11-2
CDR3nt: TGTGCCAGCAGCCCTGGGACCGTAAGTAAGGACGAGCAGTACTTC
CDR3aa: CASSPGTVSKDEQYF

abundance: many
d_gene: TRBD2
j_gene: TRBJ2-5
v_gene: TRBV6-5
CDR3nt: TGTGCCAGCAGTCCGGGGACTAGCGGGGTGGGCGAGACCCAGTACTTC
CDR3aa: CASSPGTSGVGETQYF

abundance: medium-sized
d_gene: .
j_gene: TRBJ2-2
v_gene: TRBV2
CDR3nt: TGTGCCAGCTGGGGCAGGGGCTCCACCGGGGAGCTGTTTTTT
CDR3aa: CASWGRGSTGELFF

abundance: many
d_gene: TRBD1
j_gene: TRBJ1-6
v_gene: TRBV7-8
CDR3nt: TGTGCCAGCAGATGGGACAGCGATAATTCACCCCTCCACTTT
CDR3aa: CASRWDSDNSPLHF

abundance: .
d_gene: .
j_gene: TRBJ1-2
v_gene: TRBV25-1
CDR3nt: TGTGCCAGCTTGGGAGGACAGAACTATGGCTACACCTTC
CDR3aa: CASLGGQNYGYTF

abundance: medium-sized
d_gene: TRBD1
j_gene: TRBJ1-1
v_gene: TRBV6-5
CDR3nt: TGTGCCAGCAGTACACTACAGGGGAAGGCTTTCTTT
CDR3aa: CASSTLQGKAFF

abundance: many
d_gene: TRBD1
j_gene: TRBJ2-7
v_gene: TRBV20-1
CDR3nt: TGCAGTGTTTGGACAGGGGGCGAGCAGTACTTC
CDR3aa: CSVWTGGEQYF

abundance: many
d_gene: .
j_gene: TRBJ2-5
v_gene: TRBV6-5
CDR3nt: TGTGCCGGGAGGTCTAGGATTACCGGGCCCCGAAGGCAAGAGACCCAGTACTTC
CDR3aa: CAGRSRITGPRRQETQYF

abundance: large
d_gene: TRBD1
j_gene: TRBJ1-2
v_gene: TRBV5-1
CDR3nt: TGCGCCAGCAGCTGGGGCTATGGACAGGGCGATGGCTACACCTTC
CDR3aa: CASSWGYGQGDGYTF

abundance: many
d_gene: .
j_gene: TRBJ2-4
v_gene: TRBV5-1
CDR3nt: TGCGCCAGCAGCTTGCAGATCTCCGGGGACATTCAGTACTTC
CDR3aa: CASSLQISGDIQYF

abundance: many
d_gene: .
j_gene: TRBJ1-1
v_gene: TRBV30
CDR3nt: TGTGCCTGGAGTAACCCGGGCATCAACACTGAAGCTTTCTTT
CDR3aa: CAWSNPGINTEAFF

abundance: .
d_gene: .
j_gene: TRBJ2-3
v_gene: TRBV19
CDR3nt: TGTGCCAGTAGTATAGCCCCGACAACAGATACGCAGTATTTT
CDR3aa: CASSIAPTTDTQYF

abundance: few
d_gene: TRBD1
j_gene: TRBJ1-1
v_gene: TRBV9
CDR3nt: TGTGCCAGCAGCGTGGGACAGATGAACACTGAAGCTTTCTTT
CDR3aa: CASSVGQMNTEAFF